This T cell receptor (beta chain) was captured by sequencing in a study of T-cell memory formation after mild COVID-19. Study as a whole: Clusters were largely donor specific. Overall study results and limits: Clones that shrank (day 15 to 85) were balanced CD4/CD8, whereas later expanders leaned CD4+. Some clones that responded turned up in pre-infection memory, which suggests that cross-reactive memory joined in. Contracting CD4+ clones were located mainly in CM and EM, and CD8+ clones in EMRA.

For this clonotype: Its antigen is still unknown.

V was shortened by 7 bases and J by 8 bases, with 11 bases between the two germline ends. This CDR3 contains 11 residues. TCRdb itself ran the 5' RACE reads through MiXCR, one entry per CDR3 protein. Here the sample spans 300,000 or so distinct CDR3 sequences, 15% to 20% being singletons. The chain uses TRBV12-3 or TRBV12-4 and TRBJ1-2, with D unresolved. This TCR came from a man aged 18 to 29 who had mild COVID-19 (a few samples of this study predate the infection). Cell type and time point are not known. Sequencing input: PBMCs or a T cell subset sorted from them (not recorded which). DNA for the CDR3: TGTGCCAGCACCGACGGCGTCGGCTACACCTTC. This codes for CASTDGVGYTF.